This T cell receptor beta chain was sequenced for a study of T cell responses to AZD1222 COVID-19 vaccine. Study-wide context: Analyses pooled second doses at about 4 or about 12 weeks.

Trimming removed 2 bases at V and 6 bases at J, with 23 bases between. CDR1 and CDR2 (germline): LGHNA, YSLEER. This CDR3 has 18 residues. With respect to this clone: Its antigen is undetermined.

Study-level findings and limits: Clonal diversity was possibly underestimated, and white British individuals and females predominated among donors. Repertoires were sampled only after the peak T cell response.

The method was immunoSEQ multiplex PCR; TCRdb's version includes in-frame clones alone and lacks a portion of them. The sample lists approximately 70,000 clones, approximately 90% occurring once. This sequence was found in an adult in good health. V and J are TRBV4-3 and TRBJ2-1, with TRBD1 as a possible D gene (7 bases). The material was peripheral blood, obtained on day 0 of AZD1222 vaccination. CDR3 loop: CASSQTTGRLVQVNEQFF. CDR3 in DNA: TGCGCCAGCAGCCAAACGACAGGGAGGCTAGTCCAGGTCAATGAGCAGTTCTTC.